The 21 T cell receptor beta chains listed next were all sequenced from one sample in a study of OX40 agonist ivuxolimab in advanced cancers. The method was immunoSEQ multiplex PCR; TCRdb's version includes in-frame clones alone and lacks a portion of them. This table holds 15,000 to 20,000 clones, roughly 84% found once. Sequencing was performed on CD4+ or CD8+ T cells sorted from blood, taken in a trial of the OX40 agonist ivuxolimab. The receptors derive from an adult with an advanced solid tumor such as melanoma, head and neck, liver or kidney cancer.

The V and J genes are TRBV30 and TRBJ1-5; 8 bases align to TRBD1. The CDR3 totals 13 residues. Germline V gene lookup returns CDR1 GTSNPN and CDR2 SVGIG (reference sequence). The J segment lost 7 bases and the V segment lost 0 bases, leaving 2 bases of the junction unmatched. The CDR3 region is CAWSVQGDQPQHF. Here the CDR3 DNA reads TGTGCCTGGAGTGTACAGGGGGACCAGCCCCAGCATTTT. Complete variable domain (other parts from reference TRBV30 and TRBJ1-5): SQTIHQWPATLVQPVGSPLSLECTVEGTSNPNLYWYRQAAGRGLQLLFYSVGIGQISSEVPQNLSASRPQDRQFILSSKKLLLSDSGFYLCAWSVQGDQPQHFGDGTRLSIL.

The CDR3: CASRTYENSPLHF. CDR3 nucleotides: TGTGCCAGCAGGACCTACGAGAATTCACCCCTCCACTTT. The chain couples TRBV6-1 to TRBJ1-6; the D is unclear. CDR3 length equals 13 residues. Deletions cut 6 bases from V and 7 bases from J, with 10 bases between. Per germline, CDR1 MNHNS and CDR2 SASEGT.

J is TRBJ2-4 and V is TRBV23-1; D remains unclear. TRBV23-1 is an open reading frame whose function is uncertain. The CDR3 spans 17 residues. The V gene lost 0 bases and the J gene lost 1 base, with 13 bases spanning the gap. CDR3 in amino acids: CASSQSGTLRAKNIQYF. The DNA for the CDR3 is TGCGCCAGCAGTCAATCCGGCACTCTAAGGGCCAAAAACATTCAGTACTTC.

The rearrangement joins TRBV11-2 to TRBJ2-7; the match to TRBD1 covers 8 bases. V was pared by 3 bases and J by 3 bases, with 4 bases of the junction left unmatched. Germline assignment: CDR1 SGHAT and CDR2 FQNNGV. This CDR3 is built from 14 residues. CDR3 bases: TGTGCCAGCAGCTTCGACAGGGGAGACTACGAGCAGTACTTC. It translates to CASSFDRGDYEQYF.

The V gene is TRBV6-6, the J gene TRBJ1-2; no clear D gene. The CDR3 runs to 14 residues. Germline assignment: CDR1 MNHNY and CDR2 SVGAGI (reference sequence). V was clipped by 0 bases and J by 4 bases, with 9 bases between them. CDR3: CASSYSKVGYGYTF. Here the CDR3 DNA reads TGTGCCAGCAGTTACTCGAAAGTGGGCTATGGCTACACCTTC.

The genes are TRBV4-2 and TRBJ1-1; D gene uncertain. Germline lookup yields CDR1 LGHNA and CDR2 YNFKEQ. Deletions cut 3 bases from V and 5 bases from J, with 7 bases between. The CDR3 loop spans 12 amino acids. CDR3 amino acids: CASSHEGTEAFF. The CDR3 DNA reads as TGTGCCAGCAGCCACGAGGGTACTGAAGCTTTCTTT.

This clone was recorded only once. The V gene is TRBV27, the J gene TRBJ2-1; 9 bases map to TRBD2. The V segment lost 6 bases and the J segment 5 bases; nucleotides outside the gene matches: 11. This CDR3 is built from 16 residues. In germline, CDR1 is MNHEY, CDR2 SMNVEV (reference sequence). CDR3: CASSLQGGREDNEQFF. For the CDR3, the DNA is TGTGCCAGCAGCCTACAAGGCGGGAGGGAAGACAATGAGCAGTTCTTC.

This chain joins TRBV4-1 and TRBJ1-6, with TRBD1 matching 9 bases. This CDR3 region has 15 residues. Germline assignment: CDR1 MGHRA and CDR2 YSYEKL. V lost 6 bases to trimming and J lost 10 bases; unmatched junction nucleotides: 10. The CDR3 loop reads CASSPWGQGESPLHF. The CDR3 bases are TGCGCCAGCAGTCCCTGGGGACAGGGAGAATCACCCCTCCACTTT.

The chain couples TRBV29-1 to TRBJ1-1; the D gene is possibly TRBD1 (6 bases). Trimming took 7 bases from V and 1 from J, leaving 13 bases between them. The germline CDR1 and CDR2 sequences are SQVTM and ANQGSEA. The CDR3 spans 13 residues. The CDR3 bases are TGCAGCGCCTGGGACAAAAGGAACACTGAAGCTTTCTTT. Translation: CSAWDKRNTEAFF.

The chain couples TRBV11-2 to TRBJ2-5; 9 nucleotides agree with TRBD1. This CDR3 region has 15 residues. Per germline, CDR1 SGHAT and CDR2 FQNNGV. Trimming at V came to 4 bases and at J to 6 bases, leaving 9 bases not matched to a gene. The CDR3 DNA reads TGTGCCAGCAGCTCCTCGGGACAGGGTTGGCAGACCCAGTACTTC. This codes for CASSSSGQGWQTQYF. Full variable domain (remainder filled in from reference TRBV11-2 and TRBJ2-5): EAGVAQSPRYKIIEKRQSVAFWCNPISGHATLYWYQQILGQGPKLLIQFQNNGVVDDSQLPKDRFSAERLKGVDSTLKIQPAKLEDSAVYLCASSSSGQGWQTQYFGPGTRLLVL.

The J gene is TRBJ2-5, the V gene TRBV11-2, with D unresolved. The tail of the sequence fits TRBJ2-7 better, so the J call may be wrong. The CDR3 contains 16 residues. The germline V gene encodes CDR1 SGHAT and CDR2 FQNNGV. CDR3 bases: TGTGCCAGCAGCTTAGCCACAGCTAAAATGGCCTCCGAGCAGTACTTC. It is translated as CASSLATAKMASEQYF.

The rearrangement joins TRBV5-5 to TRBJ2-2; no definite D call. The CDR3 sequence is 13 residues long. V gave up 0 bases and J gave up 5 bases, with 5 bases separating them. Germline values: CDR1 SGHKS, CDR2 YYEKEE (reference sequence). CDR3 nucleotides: TGTGCCAGCAGCTTGGTTCTAACCGGGGAGCTGTTTTTT. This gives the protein CASSLVLTGELFF.

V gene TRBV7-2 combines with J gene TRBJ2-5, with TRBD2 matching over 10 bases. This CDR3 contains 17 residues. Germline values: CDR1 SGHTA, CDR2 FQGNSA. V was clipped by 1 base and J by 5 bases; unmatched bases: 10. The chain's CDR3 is CASSLEGRLAGAETQYF. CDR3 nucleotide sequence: TGTGCCAGCAGCTTAGAGGGGAGGCTAGCGGGAGCCGAGACCCAGTACTTC.

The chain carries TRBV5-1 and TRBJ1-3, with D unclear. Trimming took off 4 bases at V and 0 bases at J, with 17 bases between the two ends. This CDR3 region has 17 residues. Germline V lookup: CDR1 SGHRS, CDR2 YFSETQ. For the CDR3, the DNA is TGCGCCAGCAGCCCCTGGGCGGAATTTCGCTCTGGAAACACCATATATTTT. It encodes CASSPWAEFRSGNTIYF.

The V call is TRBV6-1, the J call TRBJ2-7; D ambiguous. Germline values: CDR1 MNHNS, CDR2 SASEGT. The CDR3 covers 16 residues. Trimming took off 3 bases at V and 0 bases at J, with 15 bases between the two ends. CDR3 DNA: TGTGCCAGCAGTGACACACCCTTCTCCCTCTCCTACGAGCAGTACTTC. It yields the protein CASSDTPFSLSYEQYF.

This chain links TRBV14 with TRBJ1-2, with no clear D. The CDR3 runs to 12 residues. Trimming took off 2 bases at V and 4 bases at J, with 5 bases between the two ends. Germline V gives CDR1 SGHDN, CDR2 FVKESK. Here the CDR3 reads CASSQLSYGYTF. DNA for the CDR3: TGTGCCAGCAGCCAATTGAGCTATGGCTACACCTTC.

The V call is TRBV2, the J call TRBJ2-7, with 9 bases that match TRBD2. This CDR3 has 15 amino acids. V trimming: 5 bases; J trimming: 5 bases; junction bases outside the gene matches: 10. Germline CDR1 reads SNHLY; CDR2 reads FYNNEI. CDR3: CASSYFSGGINEQYF. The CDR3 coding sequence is TGTGCCAGCAGTTACTTCAGCGGGGGGATCAACGAGCAGTACTTC.

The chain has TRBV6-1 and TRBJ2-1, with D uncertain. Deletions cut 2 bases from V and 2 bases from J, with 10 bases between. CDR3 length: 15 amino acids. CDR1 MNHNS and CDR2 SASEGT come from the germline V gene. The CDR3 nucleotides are TGTGCCAGCAGTGAACTTGGTGAAACCTACAATGAGCAGTTCTTC. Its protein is CASSELGETYNEQFF.

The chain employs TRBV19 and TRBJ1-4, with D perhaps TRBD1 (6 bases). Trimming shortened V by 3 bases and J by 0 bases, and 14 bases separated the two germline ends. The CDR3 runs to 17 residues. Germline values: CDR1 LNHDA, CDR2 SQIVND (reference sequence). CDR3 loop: CASSIPQGTATNEKLFF. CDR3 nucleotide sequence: TGTGCCAGTAGTATCCCGCAGGGGACCGCAACTAATGAAAAACTGTTTTTT.

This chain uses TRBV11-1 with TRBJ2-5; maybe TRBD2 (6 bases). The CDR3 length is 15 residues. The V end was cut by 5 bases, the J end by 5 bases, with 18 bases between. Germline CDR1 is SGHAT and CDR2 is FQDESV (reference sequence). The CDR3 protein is CASSRRLDYRETQYF. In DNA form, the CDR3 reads TGTGCCAGCAGCCGACGCCTGGACTATAGGGAGACCCAGTACTTC.

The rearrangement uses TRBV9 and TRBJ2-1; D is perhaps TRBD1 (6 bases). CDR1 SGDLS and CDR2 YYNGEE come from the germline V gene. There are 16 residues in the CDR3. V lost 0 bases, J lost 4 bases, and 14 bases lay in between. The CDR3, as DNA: TGTGCCAGCAGCGTAGGAGGGACACAGAGATACAATGAGCAGTTCTTC. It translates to CASSVGGTQRYNEQFF.